The 17 T cell receptor beta chains presented below share a single source sample, sequenced in a study of T cells in Graves' hyperthyroidism and ophthalmopathy. RNA transcripts gave rise to amplified TCR beta CDR3 regions. During a first-round RT-PCR of the TCR CDR3, the HTBI primer set was used. TCRdb re-analysed the multiplex PCR reads in MiXCR, keeping a single row per CDR3 protein. This table has approximately 220,000 distinct CDR3 sequences, around 16% appearing once. Material for sequencing was blood. These TCRs come from a man in his forties with Graves' hyperthyroidism.

The genes are TRBV3-1 and TRBJ2-3; 10 bases agree with TRBD2. CDR3 length equals 15 residues. Unmatched junction bases numbered 7, after V lost 4 bases and J lost 6 bases. Germline V lookup: CDR1 LGHDT, CDR2 YNNKEL (reference sequence). CDR3 nucleotides: TGTGCCAGCAGCCTGGAGAGCGGGGGGGCGGATACGCAGTATTTT. It codes for CASSLESGGADTQYF.

Notes on this clonotype: A read error is possible here, since a much larger clone lies one base away. The J gene is TRBJ2-5, the V gene TRBV7-2; D is unclear. In germline, CDR1 is SGHTA, CDR2 FQGNSA. The length of the CDR3 is 14 residues. CDR3 coding DNA: TGTGCCAGCGGCTTAAGCGAGCTCCAAGAGACCCAGTACTTC. It translates to CASGLSELQETQYF.

In this sample, this clonotype turned up many times. Compared with germline, one end of the junction differs, possibly owing to a read error. This chain uses TRBV28 with TRBJ1-2, with D possibly being TRBD1 (5 bases). The CDR3 is made up of 14 amino acids. Germline assignment: CDR1 MDHEN and CDR2 SYDVKM. CDR3 nucleotides: TGTGCCAGCAGTTTCCTCGACAGAAACTACGGCTACACCTTC. Amino acid sequence: CASSFLDRNYGYTF.

This clonotype was observed at least ten times. J is TRBJ2-1 and V is TRBV6-2 or TRBV6-3; no clear D. The CDR3 totals 16 residues. V lost 5 bases and J lost 0, with 14 bases in between. CDR1 and CDR2 from the germline V gene are MNHEY and SVGEGT. The CDR3 DNA sequence: TGTGCCAGCAGTAGACCTTCCAGAAGCTCCTACAATGAGCAGTTCTTC. It codes for CASSRPSRSSYNEQFF.

This clonotype was seen ten or more times. The V and J genes are TRBV20-1 and TRBJ1-5; 7 nucleotides match TRBD1. CDR3 length: 18 amino acids. The V segment lost 1 base and the J segment 0 bases; nucleotides outside the gene matches: 12. CDR1 is DFQATT and CDR2 is SNEGSKA in the germline V gene (reference sequence). In nucleotides, the CDR3 is TGCAGTGCTAGAGCTAGACAGGGTCTTGCGAATAGCAATCAGCCCCAGCATTTT. Translated, it gives CSARARQGLANSNQPQHF.

The chain has TRBV5-4 and TRBJ2-4; possible D gene TRBD1, 5 bases. This CDR3 has 15 amino acids. Germline lookup yields CDR1 SGHNT and CDR2 YYREEE (reference sequence). The V end was cut by 1 base, the J end by 6 bases, with 14 bases between. DNA for the CDR3: TGTGCCAGCAGCTTGCGAGGCCTCCAGGGAAACATTCAGTACTTC. Protein sequence: CASSLRGLQGNIQYF.

The V call is TRBV9, the J call TRBJ2-1; D perhaps matches TRBD2 (7 bases). Per germline, CDR1 SGDLS and CDR2 YYNGEE. This CDR3 has 15 residues. The V end was cut by 1 base, the J end by 8 bases, with 16 bases between. The CDR3 DNA follows: TGTGCCAGCAGCGTATTCGGGGGGCCTGGGGATGAGCAGTTCTTC. Encoded protein: CASSVFGGPGDEQFF. Full variable domain (missing parts from reference TRBV9 and TRBJ2-1): DSGVTQTPKHLITATGQRVTLRCSPRSGDLSVYWYQQSLDQGLQFLIQYYNGEERAKGNILERFSAQQFPDLHSELNLSSLELGDSALYFCASSVFGGPGDEQFFGPGTRLTVL.

In this sample, this clonotype turned up many times. This chain joins TRBV29-1 and TRBJ2-2; D uncertain. Germline assignment: CDR1 SQVTM and CDR2 ANQGSEA. This CDR3 region has 13 residues. Between the trimmed V and J ends, which lost 4 bases and 2 bases, there was a span of 8 bases. In DNA form, the CDR3 reads TGCAGCGTTGTGCTAGGAAACACCGGGGAGCTGTTTTTT. It encodes CSVVLGNTGELFF.

The CDR3 bases are TGTGCCAGCAACCAGGGTTTTGGCTACACCTTC. Residues: CASNQGFGYTF. This chain joins TRBV6-1 and TRBJ1-2; perhaps TRBD1 as D (5 bases). Trimming removed 7 bases from V and 7 bases from J, with 10 bases in between. Germline lookup yields CDR1 MNHNS and CDR2 SASEGT. This CDR3 is 11 amino acids long.

This clonotype was seen at least ten times. The CDR3 nucleotides are TGTGCCAGCAGCTTAGTCACCATAGTGGATACGCAGTATTTT. This encodes CASSLVTIVDTQYF. The V call is TRBV11-2, the J call TRBJ2-3; D unresolved. This CDR3 contains 14 residues. Germline V CDR1 and CDR2: SGHAT, FQNNGV. The V and J ends lost 1 base and 6 bases respectively, with 11 bases between them.

The table lists this clonotype with a few counts. It may be a read error: a sequence one base away is much more abundant. This chain joins TRBV6-1 and TRBJ1-2; D remains unclear. The CDR3 is made up of 14 amino acids. Per germline, CDR1 MNHNS and CDR2 SASEGT. The CDR3 DNA follows: TGTGCCAGCACCGCTAGGACGGCTAACTATGGCAACACCTTC. Translation gives CASTARTANYGNTF.

This clonotype was detected many times. V usage is TRBV7-2 and J usage is TRBJ2-5, with 11 nucleotides matching TRBD2. The CDR3 length is 16 residues. The V gene end was trimmed by 0 bases and the J gene end by 5 bases; junction bases not matched to a gene: 5. Germline CDR1 reads SGHTA; CDR2 reads FQGNSA. CDR3 amino acids: CASSLALAGGGETQYF. In DNA, the CDR3 is TGTGCCAGCAGCTTAGCTCTAGCGGGGGGAGGCGAGACCCAGTACTTC.

The CDR3 DNA follows: TGCGCCAGCAGCCAAGATTTGGCAGGGGCGGGGGGCTACACCTTC. This translates into CASSQDLAGAGGYTF. V and J are TRBV4-3 and TRBJ1-2; TRBD1 is a possible D gene (6 bases). Trimming left V 0 bases short and J 8 bases short, with 16 bases between. The CDR3 sequence is 15 residues long. Germline CDR1 and CDR2: LGHNA and YSLEER.

This clonotype was recorded at least ten times. This chain links TRBV2 with TRBJ1-1; D may be TRBD1 (5 bases). The CDR3 runs to 11 residues. Trimming stripped 7 bases from V and 8 bases from J, with 11 bases between. Germline-derived CDR1 and CDR2 are SNHLY and FYNNEI. The CDR3 region is CASTGLGEAFF. The CDR3 DNA is TGTGCCAGCACAGGGTTAGGGGAAGCTTTCTTT.

This clonotype came up a few times. The rearrangement links TRBV20-1 to TRBJ2-2; 11 nucleotides line up with TRBD2. Losses at the gene ends were 2 bases for V and 7 bases for J; bases not matched to a gene: 12. The CDR3 extends over 17 amino acids. Germline CDR1 DFQATT, CDR2 SNEGSKA (reference sequence). CDR3 coding DNA: TGCAGTGCTAGACCTACCGGGACTAGCGGCTCTGGCGGGGAGCTGTTTTTT. Protein sequence: CSARPTGTSGSGGELFF.

This clonotype has only a few counts. V gene TRBV15 combines with J gene TRBJ1-6, with D perhaps TRBD1 (5 bases). Trimming pared 0 bases from V and 10 bases from J, leaving 19 bases between. Looked up from germline, CDR1 is LNHNV and CDR2 is YYDKDF (reference sequence). The CDR3 has 17 residues. CDR3 region: CATSRDGGGIPGSPLHF. The CDR3 region has the DNA TGTGCCACCAGCAGAGATGGGGGTGGGATCCCTGGGTCACCCCTCCACTTT.

The CDR3 loop reads CASSHIGLPLGNEQFF. The CDR3 DNA follows: TGTGCCAGCAGTCACATTGGACTCCCCTTGGGGAATGAGCAGTTCTTC. The chain joins TRBV14 to TRBJ2-1; a weak D match, TRBD2 (5 bases). CDR1 and CDR2 (germline): SGHDN, FVKESK. CDR3 length: 16 residues. V was pared by 6 bases and J by 7 bases, with 22 bases between.